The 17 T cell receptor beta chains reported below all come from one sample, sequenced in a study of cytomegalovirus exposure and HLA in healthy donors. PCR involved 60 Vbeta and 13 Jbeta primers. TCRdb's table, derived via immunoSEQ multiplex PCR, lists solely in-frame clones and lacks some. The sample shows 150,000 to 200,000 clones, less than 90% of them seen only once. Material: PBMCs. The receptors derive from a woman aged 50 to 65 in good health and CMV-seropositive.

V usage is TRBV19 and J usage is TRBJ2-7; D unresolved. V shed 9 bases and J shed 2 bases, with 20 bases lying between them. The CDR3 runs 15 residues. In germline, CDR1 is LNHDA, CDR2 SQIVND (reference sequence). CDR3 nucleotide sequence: TGTGCCAGGCCCAATGACCTCAGGCAAGCCTACGAGCAGTACTTC. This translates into CARPNDLRQAYEQYF.

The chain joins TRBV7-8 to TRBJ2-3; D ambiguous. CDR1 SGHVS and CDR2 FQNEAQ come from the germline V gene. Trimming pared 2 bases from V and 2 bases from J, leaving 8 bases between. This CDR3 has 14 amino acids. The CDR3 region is CASSLRLHTDTQYF. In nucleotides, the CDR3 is TGTGCCAGCAGCTTAAGACTCCACACAGATACGCAGTATTTT.

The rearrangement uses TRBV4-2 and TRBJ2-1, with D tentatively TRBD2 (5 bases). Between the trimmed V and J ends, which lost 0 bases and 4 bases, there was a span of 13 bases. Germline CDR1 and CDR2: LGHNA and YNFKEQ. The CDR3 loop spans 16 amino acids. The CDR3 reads CASSQEPAGPYNEQFF. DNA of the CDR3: TGTGCCAGCAGCCAAGAACCGGCGGGCCCTTACAATGAGCAGTTCTTC.

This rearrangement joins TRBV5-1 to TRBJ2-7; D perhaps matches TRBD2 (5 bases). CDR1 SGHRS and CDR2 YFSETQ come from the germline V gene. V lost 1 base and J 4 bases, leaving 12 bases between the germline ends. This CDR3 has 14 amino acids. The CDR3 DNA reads TGCGCCAGCAGCTTGTCAGGAGGTAATTACGAGCAGTACTTC. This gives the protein CASSLSGGNYEQYF. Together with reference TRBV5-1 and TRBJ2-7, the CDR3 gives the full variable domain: KAGVTQTPRYLIKTRGQQVTLSCSPISGHRSVSWYQQTPGQGLQFLFEYFSETQRNKGNFPGRFSGRQFSNSRSEMNVSTLELGDSALYLCASSLSGGNYEQYFGPGTRLTVT.

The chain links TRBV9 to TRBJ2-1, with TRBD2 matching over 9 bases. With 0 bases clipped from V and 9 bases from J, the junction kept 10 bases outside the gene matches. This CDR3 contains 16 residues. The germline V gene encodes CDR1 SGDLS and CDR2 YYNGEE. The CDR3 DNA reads TGTGCCAGCAGCGTAGCGGCCCAGCGGGGGGCTTCTGAGCAGTTCTTC. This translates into CASSVAAQRGASEQFF.

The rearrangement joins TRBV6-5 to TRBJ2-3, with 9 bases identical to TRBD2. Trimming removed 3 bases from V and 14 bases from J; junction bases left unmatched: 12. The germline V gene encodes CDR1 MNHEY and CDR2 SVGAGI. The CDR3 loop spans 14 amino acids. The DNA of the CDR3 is TGTGCCAGCAGTTATTGGGGCGGGGGGGGCCAATGGTATTTT. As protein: CASSYWGGGGQWYF.

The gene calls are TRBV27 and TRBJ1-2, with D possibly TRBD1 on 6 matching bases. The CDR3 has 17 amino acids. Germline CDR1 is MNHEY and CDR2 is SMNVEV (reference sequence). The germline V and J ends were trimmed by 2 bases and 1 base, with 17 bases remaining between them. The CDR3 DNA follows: TGTGCCAGCAGTTTAGGGGGCAGGCCGTCTGATAACTATGGCTACACCTTC. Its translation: CASSLGGRPSDNYGYTF.

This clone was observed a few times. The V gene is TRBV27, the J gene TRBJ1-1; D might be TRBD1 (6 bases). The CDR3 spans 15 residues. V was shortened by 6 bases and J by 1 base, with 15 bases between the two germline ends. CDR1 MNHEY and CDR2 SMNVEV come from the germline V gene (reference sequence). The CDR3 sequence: CASSPWGGRNTEAFF. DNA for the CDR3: TGTGCCAGCAGCCCTTGGGGGGGCCGGAACACTGAAGCTTTCTTT.

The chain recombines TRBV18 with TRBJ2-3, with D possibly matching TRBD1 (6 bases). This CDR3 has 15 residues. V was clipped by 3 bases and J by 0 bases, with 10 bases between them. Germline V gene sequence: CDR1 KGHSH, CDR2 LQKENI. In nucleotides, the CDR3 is TGTGCCAGCTCACCGGGGGCCTCTAGCACAGATACGCAGTATTTT. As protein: CASSPGASSTDTQYF.

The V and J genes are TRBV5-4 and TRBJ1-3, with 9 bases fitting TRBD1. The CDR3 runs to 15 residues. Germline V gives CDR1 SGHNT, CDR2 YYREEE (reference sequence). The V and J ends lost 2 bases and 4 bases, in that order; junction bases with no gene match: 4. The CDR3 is CASSFSGTGGNTIYF. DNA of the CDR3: TGTGCCAGCAGCTTTTCTGGGACAGGGGGAAACACCATATATTTT.

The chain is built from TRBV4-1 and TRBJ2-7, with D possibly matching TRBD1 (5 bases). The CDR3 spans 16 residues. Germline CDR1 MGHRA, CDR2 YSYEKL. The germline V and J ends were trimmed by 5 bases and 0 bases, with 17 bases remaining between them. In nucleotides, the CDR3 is TGCGCCAGCAGCTCCTACTACCGAACAGGCTCCTACGAGCAGTACTTC. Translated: CASSSYYRTGSYEQYF.

The CDR3 region has the DNA TGCGCCAGCAGCTCTACCCCGACAGGGGTCTCCTACTATGGCTACACCTTC. Translated, it gives CASSSTPTGVSYYGYTF. The rearrangement links TRBV5-1 to TRBJ1-2, with 8 positions matching TRBD1. The trim removed 3 bases at V and 3 bases at J, leaving 13 bases unmatched. The CDR3 extends over 17 amino acids. Looked up from germline, CDR1 is SGHRS and CDR2 is YFSETQ.

The CDR3 loop reads CASGPGGGRNEQYF. CDR3 DNA sequence: TGTGCCAGCGGACCAGGGGGCGGTCGCAACGAGCAGTACTTC. The chain combines TRBV25-1 with TRBJ2-7; TRBD1 matches at 8 bases. There are 14 residues in the CDR3. V shed 8 bases and J 5 bases; nucleotides not matched to a gene: 11. The germline V gene encodes CDR1 MGHDK and CDR2 SYGVNS.

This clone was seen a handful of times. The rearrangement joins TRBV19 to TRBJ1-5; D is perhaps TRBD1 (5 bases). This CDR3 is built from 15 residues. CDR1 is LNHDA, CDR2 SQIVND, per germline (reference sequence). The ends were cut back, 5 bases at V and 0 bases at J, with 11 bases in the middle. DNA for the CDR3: TGTGCCAGTAGTTGGACACCGGTTAGCAATCAGCCCCAGCATTTT. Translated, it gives CASSWTPVSNQPQHF. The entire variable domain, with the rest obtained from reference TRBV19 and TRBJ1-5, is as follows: DGGITQSPKYLFRKEGQNVTLSCEQNLNHDAMYWYRQDPGQGLRLIYYSQIVNDFQKGDIAEGYSVSREKKESFPLTVTSAQKNPTAFYLCASSWTPVSNQPQHFGDGTRLSIL.

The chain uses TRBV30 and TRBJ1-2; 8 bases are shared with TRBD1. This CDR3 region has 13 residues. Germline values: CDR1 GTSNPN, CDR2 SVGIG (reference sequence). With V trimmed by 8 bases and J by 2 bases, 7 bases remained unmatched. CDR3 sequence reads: CARTGLLNYGYTF. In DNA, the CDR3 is TGTGCCCGGACAGGGCTACTCAACTATGGCTACACCTTC.

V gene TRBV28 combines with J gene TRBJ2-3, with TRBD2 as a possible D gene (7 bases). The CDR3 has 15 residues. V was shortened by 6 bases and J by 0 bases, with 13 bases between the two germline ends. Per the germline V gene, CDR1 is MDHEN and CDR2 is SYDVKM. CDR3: CASSLGGASTDTQYF. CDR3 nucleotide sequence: TGTGCCAGCAGCCTAGGGGGGGCTAGCACAGATACGCAGTATTTT.

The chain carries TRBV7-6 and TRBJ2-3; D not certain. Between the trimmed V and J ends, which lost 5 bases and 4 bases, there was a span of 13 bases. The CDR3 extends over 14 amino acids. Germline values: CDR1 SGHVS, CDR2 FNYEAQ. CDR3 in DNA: TGTGCCAGCAGCGCTCTCTTGGGCGCAGATACGCAGTATTTT. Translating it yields CASSALLGADTQYF.